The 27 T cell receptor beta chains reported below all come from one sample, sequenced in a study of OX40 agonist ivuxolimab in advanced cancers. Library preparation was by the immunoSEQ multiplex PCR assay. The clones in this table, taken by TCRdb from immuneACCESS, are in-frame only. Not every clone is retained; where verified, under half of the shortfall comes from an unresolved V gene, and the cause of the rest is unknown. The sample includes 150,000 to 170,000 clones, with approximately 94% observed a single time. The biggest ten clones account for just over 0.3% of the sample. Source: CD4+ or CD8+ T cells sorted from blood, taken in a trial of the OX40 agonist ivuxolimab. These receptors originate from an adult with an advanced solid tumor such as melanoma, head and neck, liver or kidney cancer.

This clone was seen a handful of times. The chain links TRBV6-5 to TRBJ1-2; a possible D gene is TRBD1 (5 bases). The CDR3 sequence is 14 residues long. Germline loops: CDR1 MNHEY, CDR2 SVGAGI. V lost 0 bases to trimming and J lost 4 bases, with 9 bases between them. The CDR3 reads CASSYSGRSYGYTF. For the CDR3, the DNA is TGTGCCAGCAGTTACTCGGGACGGAGCTATGGCTACACCTTC.

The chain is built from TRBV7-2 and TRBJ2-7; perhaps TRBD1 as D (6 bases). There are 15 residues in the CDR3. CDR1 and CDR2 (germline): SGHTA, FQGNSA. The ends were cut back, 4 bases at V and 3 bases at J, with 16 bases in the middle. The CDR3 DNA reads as TGTGCCAGCAGCTCCTTCACGGCAGGGGACTACGAGCAGTACTTC. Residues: CASSSFTAGDYEQYF.

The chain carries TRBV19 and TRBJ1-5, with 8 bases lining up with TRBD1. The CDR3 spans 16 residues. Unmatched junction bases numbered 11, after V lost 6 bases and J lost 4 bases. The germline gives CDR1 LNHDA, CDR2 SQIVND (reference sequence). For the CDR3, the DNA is TGTGCCAGTAGCCTGGGACAGGCGAGCGAAAATCAGCCCCAGCATTTT. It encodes CASSLGQASENQPQHF.

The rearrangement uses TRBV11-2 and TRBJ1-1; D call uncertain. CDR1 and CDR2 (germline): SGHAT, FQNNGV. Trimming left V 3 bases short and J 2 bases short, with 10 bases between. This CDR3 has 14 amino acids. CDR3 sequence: CASSFHQENTEAFF. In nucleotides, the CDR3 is TGTGCCAGCAGCTTTCATCAAGAAAACACTGAAGCTTTCTTT.

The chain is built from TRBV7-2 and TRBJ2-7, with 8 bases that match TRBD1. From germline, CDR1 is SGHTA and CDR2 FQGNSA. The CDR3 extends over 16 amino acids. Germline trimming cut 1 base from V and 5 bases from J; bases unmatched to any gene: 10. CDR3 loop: CASSLVTGGFGNEQYF. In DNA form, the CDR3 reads TGTGCCAGCAGCTTAGTTACAGGGGGATTCGGGAACGAGCAGTACTTC.

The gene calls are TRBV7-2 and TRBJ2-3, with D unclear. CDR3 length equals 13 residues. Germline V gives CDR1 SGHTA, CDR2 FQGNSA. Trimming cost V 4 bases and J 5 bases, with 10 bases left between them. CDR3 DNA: TGTGCCAGCAGCTCTGACTGGGGAGATACGCAGTATTTT. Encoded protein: CASSSDWGDTQYF.

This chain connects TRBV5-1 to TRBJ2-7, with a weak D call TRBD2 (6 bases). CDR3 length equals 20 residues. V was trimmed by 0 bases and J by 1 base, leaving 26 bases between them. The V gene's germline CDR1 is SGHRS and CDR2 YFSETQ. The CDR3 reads CASSLDYGSGIIAASYEQYF. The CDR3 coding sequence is TGCGCCAGCAGCTTGGACTATGGGTCCGGGATAATAGCGGCTTCCTACGAGCAGTACTTC.

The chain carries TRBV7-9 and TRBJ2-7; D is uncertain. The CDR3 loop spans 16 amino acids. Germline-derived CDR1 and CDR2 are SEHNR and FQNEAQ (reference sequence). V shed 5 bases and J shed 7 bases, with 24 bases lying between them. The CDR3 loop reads CASSPRRLADPLEQYF. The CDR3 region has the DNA TGTGCCAGCAGCCCGAGAAGGTTGGCAGACCCACTGGAGCAGTACTTC.

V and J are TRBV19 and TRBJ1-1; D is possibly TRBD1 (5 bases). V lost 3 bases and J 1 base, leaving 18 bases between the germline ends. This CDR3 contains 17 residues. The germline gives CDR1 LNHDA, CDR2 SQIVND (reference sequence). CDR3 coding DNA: TGTGCCAGTAGTATGGCTGGGGGAGCCCGACGGAACACTGAAGCTTTCTTT. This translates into CASSMAGGARRNTEAFF.

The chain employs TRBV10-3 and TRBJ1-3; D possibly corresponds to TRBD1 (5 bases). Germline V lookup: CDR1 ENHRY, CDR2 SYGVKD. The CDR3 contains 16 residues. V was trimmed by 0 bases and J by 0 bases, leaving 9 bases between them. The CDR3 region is CAISESTVLSGNTIYF. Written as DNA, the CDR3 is TGTGCCATCAGTGAGTCGACAGTCCTCTCTGGAAACACCATATATTTT.

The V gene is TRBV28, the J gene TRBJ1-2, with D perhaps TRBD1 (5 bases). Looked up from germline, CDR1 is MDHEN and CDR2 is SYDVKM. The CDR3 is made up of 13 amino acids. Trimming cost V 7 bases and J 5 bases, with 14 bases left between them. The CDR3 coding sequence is TGTGCCAGCACCGGGGGAGTAGGGTATGGCTACACCTTC. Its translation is CASTGGVGYGYTF.

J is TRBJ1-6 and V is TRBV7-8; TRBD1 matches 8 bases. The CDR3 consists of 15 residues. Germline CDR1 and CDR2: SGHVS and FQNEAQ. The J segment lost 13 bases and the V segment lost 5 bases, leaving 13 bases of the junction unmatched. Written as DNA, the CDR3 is TGTGCCAGCAGCCCCACGAGGACAGGGTCTTGGCCCCTCCACTTT. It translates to CASSPTRTGSWPLHF.

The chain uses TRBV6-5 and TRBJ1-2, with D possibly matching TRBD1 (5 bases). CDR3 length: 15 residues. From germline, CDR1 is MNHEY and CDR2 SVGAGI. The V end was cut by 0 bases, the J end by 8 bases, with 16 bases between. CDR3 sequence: CASSYSTVGFRGYTF. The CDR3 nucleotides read TGTGCCAGCAGTTACTCGACAGTAGGGTTTAGGGGCTACACCTTC.

The CDR3 DNA is TGTGCCAGCAGTCAATGGGTGCAGAACACTGAAGCTTTCTTT. Residues: CASSQWVQNTEAFF. The chain uses TRBV6-5 and TRBJ1-1; D is undetermined. V was clipped by 5 bases and J by 1 base, with 11 bases between them. Germline V gene sequence: CDR1 MNHEY, CDR2 SVGAGI. The CDR3 is 14 amino acids.

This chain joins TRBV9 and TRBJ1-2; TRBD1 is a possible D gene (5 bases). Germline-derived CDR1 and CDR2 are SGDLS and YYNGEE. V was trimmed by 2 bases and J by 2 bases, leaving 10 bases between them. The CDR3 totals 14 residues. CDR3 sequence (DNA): TGTGCCAGCAGCGTCTCGGGGGGGAACTATGGCTACACCTTC. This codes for CASSVSGGNYGYTF.

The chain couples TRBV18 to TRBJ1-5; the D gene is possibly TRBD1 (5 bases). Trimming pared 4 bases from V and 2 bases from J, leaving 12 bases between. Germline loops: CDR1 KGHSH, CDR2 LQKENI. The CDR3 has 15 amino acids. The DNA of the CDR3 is TGTGCCAGCTCACTCCTGGAAGGGGGCAATCAGCCCCAGCATTTT. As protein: CASSLLEGGNQPQHF. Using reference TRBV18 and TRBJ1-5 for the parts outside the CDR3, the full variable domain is NAGVMQNPRHLVRRRGQEARLRCSPMKGHSHVYWYRQLPEEGLKFMVYLQKENIIDESGMPKERFSAEFPKEGPSILRIQQVVRGDSAAYFCASSLLEGGNQPQHFGDGTRLSIL.

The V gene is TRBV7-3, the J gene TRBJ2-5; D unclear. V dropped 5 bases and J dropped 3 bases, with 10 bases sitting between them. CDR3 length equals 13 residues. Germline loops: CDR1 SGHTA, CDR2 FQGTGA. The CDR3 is CASSPGSEETQYF. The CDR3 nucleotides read TGTGCCAGCAGCCCCGGGTCGGAAGAGACCCAGTACTTC.

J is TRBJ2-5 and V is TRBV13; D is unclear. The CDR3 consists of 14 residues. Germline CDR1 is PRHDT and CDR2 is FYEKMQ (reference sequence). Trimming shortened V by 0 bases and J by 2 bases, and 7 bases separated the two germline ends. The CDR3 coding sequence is TGTGCCAGCAGCTTAGGAGCTCAACAAGAGACCCAGTACTTC. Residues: CASSLGAQQETQYF.

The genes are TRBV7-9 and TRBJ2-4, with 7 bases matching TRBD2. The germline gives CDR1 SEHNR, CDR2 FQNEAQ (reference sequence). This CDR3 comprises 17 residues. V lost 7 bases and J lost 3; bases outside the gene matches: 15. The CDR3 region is CASTPPRLAGYKNIQYF. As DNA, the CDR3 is TGTGCCAGCACCCCTCCCCGACTAGCAGGGTACAAAAACATTCAGTACTTC. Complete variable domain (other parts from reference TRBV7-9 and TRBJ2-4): DTGVSQNPRHKITKRGQNVTFRCDPISEHNRLYWYRQTLGQGPEFLTYFQNEAQLEKSRLLSDRFSAERPKGSFSTLEIQRTEQGDSAMYLCASTPPRLAGYKNIQYFGAGTRLSVL.

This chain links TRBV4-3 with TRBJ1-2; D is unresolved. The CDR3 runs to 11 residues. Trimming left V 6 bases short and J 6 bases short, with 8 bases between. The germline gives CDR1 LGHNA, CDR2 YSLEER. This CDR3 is CASSGGDGYTF. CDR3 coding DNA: TGCGCCAGCAGTGGTGGGGATGGCTACACCTTC.

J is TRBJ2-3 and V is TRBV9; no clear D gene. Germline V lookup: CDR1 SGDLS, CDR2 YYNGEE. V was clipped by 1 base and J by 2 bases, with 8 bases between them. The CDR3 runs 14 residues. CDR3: CASSVPPHTDTQYF. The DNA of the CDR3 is TGTGCCAGCAGCGTACCCCCCCACACAGATACGCAGTATTTT.

The CDR3 DNA reads TGTGCCAGCAGTTTCCGGACAGGGTTTGGAGAGCAGTACTTC. This translates into CASSFRTGFGEQYF. The rearrangement uses TRBV28 and TRBJ2-7; TRBD1 matches 8 bases. The germline CDR1 and CDR2 sequences are MDHEN and SYDVKM. Trimming cost V 3 bases and J 7 bases; bases outside gene matches: 8. The CDR3 is 14 residues long.

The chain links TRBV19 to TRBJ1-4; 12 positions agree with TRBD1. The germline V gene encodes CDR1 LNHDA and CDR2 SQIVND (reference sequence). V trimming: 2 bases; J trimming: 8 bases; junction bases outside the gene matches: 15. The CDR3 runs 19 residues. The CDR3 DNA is TGTGCCAGTAGTATACCCTTAAAGCGACGGGGGACAGGGGGCGAAAAACTGTTTTTT. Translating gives CASSIPLKRRGTGGEKLFF. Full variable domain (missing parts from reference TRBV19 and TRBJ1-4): DGGITQSPKYLFRKEGQNVTLSCEQNLNHDAMYWYRQDPGQGLRLIYYSQIVNDFQKGDIAEGYSVSREKKESFPLTVTSAQKNPTAFYLCASSIPLKRRGTGGEKLFFGSGTQLSVL.

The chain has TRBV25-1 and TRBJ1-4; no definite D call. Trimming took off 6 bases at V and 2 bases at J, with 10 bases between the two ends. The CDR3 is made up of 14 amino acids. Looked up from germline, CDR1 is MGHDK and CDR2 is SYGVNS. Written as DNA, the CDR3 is TGTGCCAGCAGAAGAGACGCCACTAATGAAAAACTGTTTTTT. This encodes CASRRDATNEKLFF.

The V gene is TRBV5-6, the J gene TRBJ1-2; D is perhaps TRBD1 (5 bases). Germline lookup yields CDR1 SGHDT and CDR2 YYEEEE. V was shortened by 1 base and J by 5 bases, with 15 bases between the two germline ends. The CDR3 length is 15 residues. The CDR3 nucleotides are TGTGCCAGCAGCTTGTGGGGCAGGGATAGGTATGGCTACACCTTC. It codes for CASSLWGRDRYGYTF.

CDR3 region: CASTKLGGRGQPQHF. The CDR3 DNA sequence: TGTGCCAGCACCAAACTCGGGGGAAGAGGACAGCCCCAGCATTTT. V gene TRBV28 combines with J gene TRBJ1-5; D perhaps matches TRBD1 (5 bases). CDR3 length: 15 amino acids. Looked up from germline, CDR1 is MDHEN and CDR2 is SYDVKM. Deletions cut 7 bases from V and 7 bases from J, with 20 bases between.

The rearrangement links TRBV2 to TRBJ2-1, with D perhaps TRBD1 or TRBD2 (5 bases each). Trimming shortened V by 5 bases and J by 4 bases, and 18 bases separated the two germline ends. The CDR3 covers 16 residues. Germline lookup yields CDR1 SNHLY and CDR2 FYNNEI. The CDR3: CASSIPSGQGYNEQFF. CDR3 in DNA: TGTGCCAGCAGTATACCCTCGGGGCAAGGGTACAATGAGCAGTTCTTC.